The TCR beta chain described here comes from a study of blood T cell repertoires in COVID-19. Study as a whole: T cells, B-cell-depleted T cells, or PBMCs provided the cDNA or gDNA that served as material.

This clone was counted a single time. The germline gives CDR1 SGHAT, CDR2 FQNNGV. CDR3 size: 15 residues. With 5 bases clipped from V and 3 bases from J, the junction kept 9 bases outside the gene matches. The study assigned cohorts using participant-reported clinical history. Recovery among Cohort 3 donors was established by two negative PCRs, clearance, or symptom resolution. In the authors' workflow: Estimation of nucleated cell counts relied on the amplification of reference gene primers. Sequencing used immunoSEQ multiplex PCR; TCRdb keeps in-frame clones, though not all of them. V, J and clone size derive from that table, while D and trimming were established from the DNA sequence. The sample has approximately 200,000 clones, 75% to 90% seen once; the top ten hold 2% to 2.5%.

This receptor was taken from a woman aged 30 to 39 who had recovered from COVID-19. Material: PBMCs or T cells enriched from blood (not recorded which). The chain employs TRBV11-2 and TRBJ2-7; TRBD1 aligns across 8 bases. The CDR3 region is CASSRPGGQGYEQYF. The CDR3 nucleotides are TGTGCCAGCAGCCGACCGGGCGGACAGGGCTACGAGCAGTACTTC. The complete variable domain, with remaining parts taken from reference TRBV11-2 and TRBJ2-7, reads EAGVAQSPRYKIIEKRQSVAFWCNPISGHATLYWYQQILGQGPKLLIQFQNNGVVDDSQLPKDRFSAERLKGVDSTLKIQPAKLEDSAVYLCASSRPGGQGYEQYFGPGTRLTVT.